This TCR beta chain was sequenced during a study of T-cell reconstitution after alpha-beta-depleted transplantation in children. This clonotype has only one observation. The CDR3 has 14 amino acids. CDR1 is LGHNA, CDR2 YNFKEQ, per germline. V lost 3 bases, J lost 5 bases, and 11 bases lay in between. Unique molecular identifiers were incorporated during preparation of the TCRbeta library. TCRdb re-called the PCR reads through MiXCR, storing one row per CDR3 protein. The table lists 500,000 to 600,000 distinct CDR3 sequences, about a sixth of them singletons. This rearrangement joins TRBV4-2 to TRBJ2-1; D is perhaps TRBD2 (6 bases). The source is a human donor who donated a stem cell graft to a child with acute lymphoblastic leukemia. The sequencing used PBMCs from the stem cell graft donor, collected from the stem cell graft. DNA for the CDR3: TGTGCCAGCAGCCACGGGACTCGCAACAATGAGCAGTTCTTC. It translates to CASSHGTRNNEQFF.